This TCR beta chain was obtained from a study of blood T cell repertoires in COVID-19. Looking at the study overall: Sites across the United States, Italy and Spain contributed samples from acute and convalescent COVID-19. PBMCs, B-cell-depleted T cells, or T cells provided the cDNA or gDNA that made up the material.

This CDR3 comprises 12 residues. V was pared by 1 base and J by 5 bases, with 5 bases between. The germline gives CDR1 SGHDT, CDR2 YYEEEE. Produced via immunoSEQ multiplex PCR; TCRdb's table is partial and in-frame only. The data contain some 120,000 clones, more than 65% of them singletons. The chain has TRBV5-6 and TRBJ2-3; D is unclear. The clonotype originates from a woman between 70 and 85 years old with acute or convalescent COVID-19. Material: peripheral blood. CDR3 sequence (DNA): TGTGCCAGCAGCTTGTCGGGAGATACGCAGTATTTT. This codes for CASSLSGDTQYF.